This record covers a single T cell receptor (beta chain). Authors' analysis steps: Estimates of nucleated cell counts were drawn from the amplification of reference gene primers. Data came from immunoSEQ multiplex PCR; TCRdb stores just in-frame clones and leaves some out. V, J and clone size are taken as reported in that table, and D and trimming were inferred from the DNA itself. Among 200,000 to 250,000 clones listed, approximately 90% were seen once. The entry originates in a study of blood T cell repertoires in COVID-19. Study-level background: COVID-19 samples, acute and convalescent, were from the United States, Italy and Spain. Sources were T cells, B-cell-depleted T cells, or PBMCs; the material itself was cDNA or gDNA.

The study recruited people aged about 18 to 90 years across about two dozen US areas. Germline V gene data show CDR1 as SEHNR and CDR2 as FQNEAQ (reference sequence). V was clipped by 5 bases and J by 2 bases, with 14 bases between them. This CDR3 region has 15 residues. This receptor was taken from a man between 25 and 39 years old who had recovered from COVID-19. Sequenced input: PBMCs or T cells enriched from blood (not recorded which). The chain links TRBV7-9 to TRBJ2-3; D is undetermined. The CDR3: CASSAAARPTDTQYF. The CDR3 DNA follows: TGTGCCAGCAGCGCCGCGGCAAGGCCCACAGATACGCAGTATTTT.